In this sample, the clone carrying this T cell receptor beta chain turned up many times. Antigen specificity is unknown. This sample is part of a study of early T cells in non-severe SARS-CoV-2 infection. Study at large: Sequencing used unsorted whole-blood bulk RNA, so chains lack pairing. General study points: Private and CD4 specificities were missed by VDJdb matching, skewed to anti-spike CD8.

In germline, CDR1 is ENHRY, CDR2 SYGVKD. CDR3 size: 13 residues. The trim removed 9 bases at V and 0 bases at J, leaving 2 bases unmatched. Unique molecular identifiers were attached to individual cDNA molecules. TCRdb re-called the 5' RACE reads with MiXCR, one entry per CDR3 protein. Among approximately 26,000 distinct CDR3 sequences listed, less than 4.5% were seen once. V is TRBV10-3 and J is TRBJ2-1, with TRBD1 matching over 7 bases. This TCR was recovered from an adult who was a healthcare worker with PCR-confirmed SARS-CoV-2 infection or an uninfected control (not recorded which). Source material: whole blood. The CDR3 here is CAIQGISYNEQFF. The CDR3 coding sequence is TGTGCCATACAGGGGATCTCCTACAATGAGCAGTTCTTC.